This T cell receptor beta chain was sequenced during a study of response to subunit inactivated influenza vaccine. Overall study results and limits: That few new T cells are recruited by each seasonal influenza vaccination was the authors' suggestion.

A single record per CDR3 protein comes from TCRdb applying MiXCR to the RT-PCR reads. The sample includes around 850,000 distinct CDR3 sequences, around 18% of them seen just once. Regarding this clonotype: The antigen is not known.

Trimming cost V 0 bases and J 1 base, with 11 bases left between them. The CDR3 runs to 15 residues. Germline V CDR1 and CDR2: SGHRS, YFSETQ. The receptor comes from a man aged 50 to 59 who received an inactivated influenza vaccine. The chain is built from TRBV5-1 and TRBJ2-7, with D perhaps TRBD2 (6 bases). The sequencing here drew on PBMCs from blood, taken 4 to 6 days after vaccination. CDR3: CASSLGGSGSYEQYF. The CDR3 DNA follows: TGCGCCAGCAGCTTGGGTGGTAGCGGTTCCTACGAGCAGTACTTC.